This TCR beta chain comes out of a study of blood T cell repertoires in COVID-19. Turning to the study itself: Specimens from acute and convalescent COVID-19 originated in the United States, Italy and Spain. T cells, B-cell-depleted T cells, or PBMCs provided the cDNA or gDNA that served as material.

As processed by the authors: Counts of nucleated cells, estimated from reference gene primer amplification, were obtained. Profiled with immunoSEQ multiplex PCR; TCRdb holds only in-frame clones, not every one. V, J and clone size derive from that table, while D and trimming were established from the DNA sequence. The sample contains 50,000 to 60,000 clones, about nine tenths of which appear only once. Turning to this clone: At one of its ends the junction is not consistent with the germline gene, which may arise from a read error.

The sequence derives from a man in his sixties with active COVID-19. The sequenced sample was peripheral blood.

The CDR3, as DNA: TGTGCTAGCAGCTTAGCATGGCAACCAAGTAGCAATTCACCCCTCCACTTT. Its translation: CASSLAWQPSSNSPLHF. The chain recombines TRBV7-7 with TRBJ1-6; no definite D call. Germline V gene lookup returns CDR1 SSHAT and CDR2 FNYEAQ (reference sequence). The CDR3 runs to 17 residues.